Below are 14 T cell receptor beta chains sequenced from a single sample in a study of OX40 agonist ivuxolimab in advanced cancers. Only in-frame clones appear in the TCRdb table, and some are missing; sequencing was by immunoSEQ multiplex PCR. Here the sample spans 80,000 or so clones, 80% to 90% being singletons. Material: CD4+ or CD8+ T cells sorted from blood, obtained in a trial of the OX40 agonist ivuxolimab. These TCRs come from an adult with an advanced solid tumor such as melanoma, head and neck, liver or kidney cancer.

The chain couples TRBV29-1 to TRBJ2-1; unclear D gene. Germline V gene lookup returns CDR1 SQVTM and CDR2 ANQGSEA. The CDR3 runs 15 residues. V shed 6 bases and J shed 0 bases, with 15 bases lying between them. The chain's CDR3 is CSVLARMSSYNEQFF. The DNA of the CDR3 is TGCAGCGTCCTCGCGAGGATGAGCTCCTACAATGAGCAGTTCTTC.

This sequence joins TRBV2 and TRBJ1-1; weak D call: TRBD1 (5 bases). Germline loops: CDR1 SNHLY, CDR2 FYNNEI. V lost 6 bases, J lost 3 bases, and 17 bases lay in between. The length of the CDR3 is 15 residues. In DNA form, the CDR3 reads TGTGCCAGCAGCAATCGGGACGGGTGGCACACTGAAGCTTTCTTT. Translated, it gives CASSNRDGWHTEAFF.

As concerns this clone: This may be a read error: a much more frequent sequence differs by one nucleotide. The sample has other DNA sequences that encode this CDR3 too. In DNA, the CDR3 is TGTGCTAGCAAAGATGGCCAGGGGGGCTACGAGCAGTACTTC. Translation gives CASKDGQGGYEQYF. The rearrangement uses TRBV19 and TRBJ2-7; TRBD1 is a possible D gene (7 bases). CDR3 length: 14 amino acids. CDR1 and CDR2 from the germline V gene are LNHDA and SQIVND (reference sequence).

V usage is TRBV9 and J usage is TRBJ1-1; D ambiguous. Germline V gene lookup returns CDR1 SGDLS and CDR2 YYNGEE. The V gene lost 3 bases and the J gene lost 2 bases, with 17 bases spanning the gap. CDR3 size: 16 residues. This CDR3 reads CASSAPPLGLNTEAFF. The CDR3 coding sequence is TGTGCCAGCAGCGCACCCCCCCTCGGGCTTAACACTGAAGCTTTCTTT.

Only one count was recorded for this clone. The rearrangement joins TRBV7-9 to TRBJ1-4; 8 bases are a match to TRBD1. Germline V gene data show CDR1 as SEHNR and CDR2 as FQNEAQ (reference sequence). V was clipped by 1 base and J by 10 bases; unmatched bases: 5. The CDR3 has 14 amino acids. As DNA, the CDR3 is TGTGCCAGCAGCTTAGGGACAGGGCCTGGAAAACTGTTTTTT. It translates to CASSLGTGPGKLFF.

The rearrangement links TRBV2 to TRBJ2-5; 8 bases are a match to TRBD1. Per germline, CDR1 SNHLY and CDR2 FYNNEI. V lost 4 bases and J lost 1; bases outside the gene matches: 5. There are 15 residues in the CDR3. Here the CDR3 reads CASSVTTGGQETQYF. The DNA of the CDR3 is TGTGCCAGCAGTGTTACCACAGGGGGCCAAGAGACCCAGTACTTC.

This chain connects TRBV7-8 to TRBJ2-7; D not resolved. The CDR3 covers 14 residues. The V and J ends lost 2 bases and 0 bases respectively, with 8 bases between them. Germline values: CDR1 SGHVS, CDR2 FQNEAQ. CDR3 DNA sequence: TGTGCCAGCAGCTTAACCCCCCCCTCCTACGAGCAGTACTTC. Amino acids: CASSLTPPSYEQYF.

J is TRBJ2-5 and V is TRBV9; 8 bases agree with TRBD1. The CDR3 is 16 residues long. Germline V gene data show CDR1 as SGDLS and CDR2 as YYNGEE. With V trimmed by 4 bases and J by 0 bases, 8 bases remained unmatched. CDR3 bases: TGTGCCAGCAGCCCAAGGACAGGGATCCACCAAGAGACCCAGTACTTC. Translating gives CASSPRTGIHQETQYF.

This clone has a single count. The chain recombines TRBV9 with TRBJ2-5; D gene uncertain. CDR1 is SGDLS and CDR2 is YYNGEE in the germline V gene. V was clipped by 0 bases and J by 2 bases, with 8 bases between them. CDR3 length: 14 residues. The CDR3 nucleotides are TGTGCCAGCAGCGTAGCCGCAGGACAAGAGACCCAGTACTTC. Translating gives CASSVAAGQETQYF. The full variable domain, its missing parts supplied by reference TRBV9 and TRBJ2-5, is DSGVTQTPKHLITATGQRVTLRCSPRSGDLSVYWYQQSLDQGLQFLIQYYNGEERAKGNILERFSAQQFPDLHSELNLSSLELGDSALYFCASSVAAGQETQYFGPGTRLLVL.

The rearrangement uses TRBV7-7 and TRBJ2-7; either TRBD1 or TRBD2 may fit D (5 bases each). Trimming cost V 5 bases and J 6 bases, with 14 bases left between them. Per the germline V gene, CDR1 is SSHAT and CDR2 is FNYEAQ (reference sequence). This CDR3 spans 13 amino acids. The CDR3 DNA reads TGTGCCAGCAGCCCGGGTGGGGGTGGCGAGCAGTACTTC. Its protein is CASSPGGGGEQYF.

This rearrangement joins TRBV5-4 to TRBJ2-1; D ambiguous. CDR3 size: 14 residues. Germline V lookup: CDR1 SGHNT, CDR2 YYREEE (reference sequence). V lost 4 bases and J lost 5, with 13 bases in between. CDR3 region: CASSPRPRDNEQFF. DNA for the CDR3: TGTGCCAGCAGCCCGAGACCACGGGACAATGAGCAGTTCTTC.

This chain joins TRBV28 and TRBJ1-1, with TRBD1 matching over 10 bases. The germline gives CDR1 MDHEN, CDR2 SYDVKM. This CDR3 is built from 14 residues. With 5 bases clipped from V and 7 bases from J, the junction kept 7 bases outside the gene matches. In nucleotides, the CDR3 is TGTGCCAGCAGTATACCGGGACAGGGGATTGAAGCTTTCTTT. Residues: CASSIPGQGIEAFF.

The CDR3 reads CASSAGLAENYEQYF. The CDR3 DNA follows: TGTGCCAGCAGCGCGGGACTCGCTGAGAACTACGAGCAGTACTTC. The chain joins TRBV7-7 to TRBJ2-7, with D perhaps matching TRBD2 (6 bases). V lost 5 bases, J lost 3 bases, and 17 bases lay in between. The germline gives CDR1 SSHAT, CDR2 FNYEAQ (reference sequence). There are 15 residues in the CDR3.

This chain joins TRBV2 and TRBJ1-2; TRBD1 aligns across 9 bases. With 8 bases clipped from V and 7 bases from J, the junction kept 14 bases outside the gene matches. The germline V gene encodes CDR1 SNHLY and CDR2 FYNNEI. The CDR3 has 15 residues. This CDR3 reads CASSVLSGQGGGYTF. DNA of the CDR3: TGTGCCAGCTCTGTTTTATCGGGACAGGGTGGTGGCTACACCTTC.